Listed below are T cell receptor beta chains from one sample, sequenced in a study of blood T cell repertoires in COVID-19. Here immunoSEQ multiplex PCR was the method, and the copy in TCRdb shows in-frame clones only, minus some. In the table there are approximately 270,000 clones, 80% to 85% of which are singletons. Sequences were obtained from peripheral blood. These receptors all come from a person aged 70 to 79 with COVID-19, enrolled during active disease. CDR3s include the opening cysteine and the closing phenylalanine or tryptophan. The D gene is left open where the match is weak. Not every row has a clone size; where given, it reads once, few, many or a size class.

d_call j_call clone_size v_call cdr3_aa cdr3_nt
- TRBJ1-4 - TRBV19 CASSPAYRATNEKLFF TGTGCCAGTAGTCCAGCTTACAGGGCAACTAATGAAAAACTGTTTTTT
TRBD1 TRBJ1-2 - TRBV7-2 CASSQPGQGRYYGYTF TGTGCCAGCAGCCAGCCGGGACAGGGGCGTTACTATGGCTACACCTTC
TRBD1 TRBJ2-3 - TRBV7-8 CASSTPSDRGRPDTQYF TGTGCCAGCAGCACCCCCAGCGACAGGGGGCGCCCAGATACGCAGTATTTT
- TRBJ2-7 - TRBV28 CASRVRVATYEQYF TGTGCCAGCAGGGTAAGAGTAGCGACCTACGAGCAGTACTTC
- TRBJ1-4 - TRBV28 CASSSQGRGQTNEKLFF TGTGCCAGCAGTTCTCAGGGGAGAGGGCAAACTAATGAAAAACTGTTTTTT
TRBD2 TRBJ2-2 - TRBV11-3 CASSPGLAGIHTGELFF TGTGCCAGCAGCCCCGGACTAGCGGGGATACACACCGGGGAGCTGTTTTTT
- TRBJ1-3 - TRBV5-8 CASSLWRDVGSGNTIYF TGTGCCAGCAGCTTATGGAGAGATGTAGGCTCTGGAAACACCATATATTTT
TRBD1 TRBJ1-2 - TRBV7-9 CASSLGGQGGYTF TGTGCCAGCAGCTTAGGTGGACAGGGGGGCTACACCTTC
TRBD1 TRBJ1-1 - TRBV19 CASSIVGQGNTEAFF TGTGCCAGTAGTATAGTCGGACAGGGGAACACTGAAGCTTTCTTT
- TRBJ2-2 - TRBV19 CASSQNTGELFF TGTGCCAGTAGTCAGAACACCGGGGAGCTGTTTTTT
TRBD2 TRBJ2-1 - TRBV7-3 CASSPTAGVTYNEQFF TGTGCCAGCAGCCCGACGGCGGGAGTTACCTACAATGAGCAGTTCTTC
- TRBJ1-4 - TRBV29-1 CSGGGGTEKLFF TGCAGCGGCGGGGGCGGTACTGAAAAACTGTTTTTT
- TRBJ1-5 - TRBV19 CASSITSSNQPQHF TGTGCCAGTAGTATCACCAGTTCCAATCAGCCCCAGCATTTT
- TRBJ1-6 once TRBV28 CASSLPGNSPLHF TGTGCCAGCAGTTTACCCGGGAATTCACCCCTCCACTTT
TRBD2 TRBJ2-2 few TRBV6-2/TRBV6-3 CASSLAGGTGELFF TGTGCCAGCAGTCTAGCGGGAGGAACCGGGGAGCTGTTTTTT
TRBD1 TRBJ1-2 once TRBV29-1 CSVTGVLSYGYTF TGCAGCGTCACAGGGGTTCTTAGCTATGGCTACACCTTC
- TRBJ2-1 - TRBV15 CATRQGNSYNEQFF TGTGCCACCAGACAGGGTAATTCCTACAATGAGCAGTTCTTC
- TRBJ1-1 - TRBV4-1 CASSQLPNRATEAFF TGCGCCAGCAGCCAACTTCCCAACAGGGCCACTGAAGCTTTCTTT
TRBD2 TRBJ2-2 - TRBV29-1 CSVGVAGSFTGELFF TGCAGCGTGGGGGTAGCGGGGTCGTTCACCGGGGAGCTGTTTTTT
- TRBJ1-6 - TRBV7-2 CASSLESGRWSSPLHF TGTGCCAGCAGCTTAGAGTCAGGGAGGTGGTCTTCACCCCTCCACTTT
TRBD1 TRBJ1-6 - TRBV6-6 CASRTGVGNSPLHF TGTGCCAGCAGGACAGGGGTGGGGAATTCACCCCTCCACTTT
- TRBJ2-5 many TRBV5-6 CASSSLRTGKETQYF TGTGCCAGCAGCTCATTAAGAACAGGAAAAGAGACCCAGTACTTC
- TRBJ2-1 - TRBV15 CATSRVGGAGDEQFF TGTGCCACCAGCAGAGTGGGGGGGGCCGGCGATGAGCAGTTCTTC
TRBD2 TRBJ2-1 - TRBV5-5 CASSLGSGGLNEQFF TGTGCCAGCAGCTTGGGTAGCGGGGGCCTGAATGAGCAGTTCTTC
TRBD2 TRBJ2-3 - TRBV28 CASRWGRAGGTDTQYF TGTGCCAGCAGATGGGGCAGGGCGGGGGGCACAGATACGCAGTATTTT
- TRBJ2-3 - TRBV19 CASSISQGTDTQYF TGTGCCAGTAGTATCTCTCAGGGCACAGATACGCAGTATTTT
- TRBJ2-3 once TRBV19 CASSTTHTDTQYF TGTGCCAGTAGTACCACTCACACAGATACGCAGTATTTT
- TRBJ2-7 - TRBV30 CAWSETFHYEQYF TGTGCCTGGAGTGAAACATTCCACTACGAGCAGTACTTC
TRBD1 TRBJ1-1 - TRBV5-6 CASSLAGQRMNTEAFF TGTGCCAGCAGCTTGGCGGGACAGAGAATGAACACTGAAGCTTTCTTT
TRBD2 TRBJ2-1 - TRBV5-1 CASGGTSGASYNEQFF TGCGCCAGCGGAGGGACTAGCGGGGCGTCCTACAATGAGCAGTTCTTC
TRBD1 TRBJ1-5 - TRBV6-6 CASSYSGGGNQPQHF TGTGCCAGCAGTTACTCAGGGGGCGGCAATCAGCCCCAGCATTTT
TRBD1 TRBJ1-1 - TRBV19 CASRTFGTGLKTEAFF TGTGCCAGTAGGACATTTGGGACAGGGCTTAAGACTGAAGCTTTCTTT
- TRBJ1-4 - TRBV7-2 CASSLLQTNEKLFF TGTGCCAGCAGCTTATTGCAGACTAATGAAAAACTGTTTTTT
- TRBJ1-5 - TRBV7-2 CASSLSGIDQPQHF TGTGCCAGCAGCCTATCCGGGATTGATCAGCCCCAGCATTTT
- TRBJ1-1 - TRBV7-8 CASSLAAEAWNTEAFF TGTGCCAGCAGCTTAGCCGCGGAGGCCTGGAACACTGAAGCTTTCTTT
- TRBJ1-2 - TRBV4-3 CASSSRSVGLHGYTF TGCGCCAGCAGCTCAAGGAGTGTCGGGTTGCATGGCTACACCTTC
TRBD1 TRBJ1-4 - TRBV6-5 CASSYRGQRNEKLFF TGTGCCAGCAGTTACCGGGGACAGCGAAATGAAAAACTGTTTTTT
TRBD1 TRBJ1-1 - TRBV3-1/TRBV3-2 CASSQADRGLTEAFF TGTGCCAGCAGCCAAGCAGACAGGGGGCTGACTGAAGCTTTCTTT
TRBD1 TRBJ2-2 - TRBV29-1 CSVGDRGLAGELFF TGCAGCGTTGGAGACAGGGGATTAGCCGGGGAGCTGTTTTTT
TRBD2 TRBJ2-7 few TRBV6-2/TRBV6-3 CASSLGGGLAGLSSYEQYF TGTGCCAGCAGCCTAGGAGGGGGACTAGCGGGTTTGAGCTCCTACGAGCAGTACTTC
- TRBJ2-3 - TRBV12-5 CASDNGWDNTDTQYF TGTGCTAGTGACAATGGCTGGGACAACACAGATACGCAGTATTTT
TRBD1 TRBJ2-2 - TRBV4-1 CASSQLPGQTTGELFF TGCGCCAGCAGCCAACTACCGGGACAGACCACCGGGGAGCTGTTTTTT
- TRBJ2-3 - TRBV18 CASSPLVADTQYF TGTGCCAGCTCACCTCTCGTTGCAGATACGCAGTATTTT
TRBD1 TRBJ1-5 - TRBV6-5 CASRPTGMVQPQHF TGTGCCAGCAGACCGACAGGGATGGTACAGCCCCAGCATTTT
- TRBJ2-3 few TRBV5-1 CASNAASTDTQYF TGCGCCAGCAACGCGGCTAGCACAGATACGCAGTATTTT
- TRBJ2-7 - TRBV14 CASSRSSYEQYF TGTGCCAGCAGCCGGAGCTCCTACGAGCAGTACTTC
- TRBJ1-4 few TRBV15 CATSRDRQGDEKLFF TGTGCCACCAGCAGAGATCGCCAGGGTGACGAAAAACTGTTTTTT
TRBD2 TRBJ2-1 - TRBV6-4 CASSRGGVAGAFNEQFF TGTGCCAGTAGCCGGGGAGGGGTAGCGGGAGCCTTCAATGAGCAGTTCTTC
TRBD1 TRBJ2-3 - TRBV10-3 CAIRRTGEGTDTQYF TGTGCCATCAGACGGACAGGGGAAGGGACAGATACGCAGTATTTT
TRBD2 TRBJ2-5 - TRBV9 CASSKAGTSGNQETQYF TGTGCCAGCAGCAAGGCCGGGACTAGCGGGAATCAAGAGACCCAGTACTTC
TRBD2 TRBJ2-1 once TRBV19 CASSPASSGGANEQFF TGTGCCAGTAGTCCCGCCTCTAGCGGGGGGGCCAATGAGCAGTTCTTC
TRBD1 TRBJ1-2 few TRBV4-2 CASSQNPGQRVGYTF TGTGCCAGCAGCCAAAATCCGGGACAGCGGGTCGGCTACACCTTC
- TRBJ2-1 - TRBV4-3 CASSQGLVVGNEQFF TGCGCCAGCAGCCAGGGCCTGGTGGTGGGCAATGAGCAGTTCTTC
TRBD2 TRBJ2-3 - TRBV7-2 CASSPITSGLTDTQYF TGTGCCAGCAGCCCAATAACTAGCGGCCTCACAGATACGCAGTATTTT
TRBD1 TRBJ1-6 - TRBV11-2 CASSQDRPSALHF TGTGCCAGCAGCCAGGACAGGCCTTCGGCCCTCCACTTT
TRBD2 TRBJ2-1 - TRBV28 CASSLFSVVSGKFF TGTGCCAGCAGTTTATTCAGTGTCGTCAGCGGGAAGTTCTTC
TRBD2 TRBJ2-1 - TRBV4-2 CASSQDVAGTTSYNEQFF TGTGCCAGCAGCCAAGATGTGGCTGGGACTACCTCCTACAATGAGCAGTTCTTC